The sample holds many counts of the clone carrying this TCR beta chain. The data were taken from a study of T cells in Graves' hyperthyroidism and ophthalmopathy. The CDR3 is made up of 14 amino acids. V shed 5 bases and J shed 2 bases, with 12 bases lying between them. RNA transcripts gave rise to amplified TCR beta CDR3 regions. The primer set for the first-round RT-PCR of the TCR CDR3 was HTBI. One entry per CDR3 protein, called by TCRdb with MiXCR from the multiplex PCR reads. The repertoire includes approximately 590,000 distinct CDR3 sequences, 15% to 19% of them detected once, and around 7.3% sits in the top ten.

This TCR was recovered from a woman aged 25 to 39 with Graves' hyperthyroidism. This chain joins TRBV12-3 or TRBV12-4 and TRBJ2-5, with D possibly TRBD2 on 6 matching bases. What was sequenced was blood. The CDR3 sequence is CASSRRGKQETQYF. The CDR3 bases are TGTGCCAGCAGTAGGAGGGGTAAACAAGAGACCCAGTACTTC.